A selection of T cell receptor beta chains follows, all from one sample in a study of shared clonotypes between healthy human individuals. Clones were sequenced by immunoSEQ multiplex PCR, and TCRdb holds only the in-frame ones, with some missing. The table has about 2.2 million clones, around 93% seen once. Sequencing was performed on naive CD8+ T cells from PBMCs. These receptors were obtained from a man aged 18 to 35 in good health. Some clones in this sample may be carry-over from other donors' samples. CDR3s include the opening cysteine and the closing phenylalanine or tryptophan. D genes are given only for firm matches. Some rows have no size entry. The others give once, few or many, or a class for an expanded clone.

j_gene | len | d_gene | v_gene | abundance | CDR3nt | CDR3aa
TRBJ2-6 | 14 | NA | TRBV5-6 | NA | TGTGCCAGCCAGACCGGTCTTAGGGCCAACGTCCTGACTTTC | CASQTGLRANVLTF
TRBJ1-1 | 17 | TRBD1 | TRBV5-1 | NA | TGCGCCAGCAGTTTTTACAGGGGGCGAGTGAGTCGCCCTGAAGCTTTCTTT | CASSFYRGRVSRPEAFF
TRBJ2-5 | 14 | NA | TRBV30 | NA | TGTGCCTGGAGTGCAGCGGCACCTCAAGAGACCCAGTACTTC | CAWSAAAPQETQYF
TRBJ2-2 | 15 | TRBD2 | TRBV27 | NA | TGTGCCAGCAGTGGGACTAGCGGGACCACCGGGGAGCTGTTTTTT | CASSGTSGTTGELFF
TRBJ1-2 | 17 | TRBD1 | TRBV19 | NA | TGTGCCAGTAGTAGGGCCGGGACAGCGATCCCTAACTATGGCTACACCTTC | CASSRAGTAIPNYGYTF
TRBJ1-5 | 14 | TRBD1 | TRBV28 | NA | TGTGCCAGCAGTGCAGGGGGCGGCAATCAGCCCCAGCATTTT | CASSAGGGNQPQHF
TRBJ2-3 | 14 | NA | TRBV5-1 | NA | TGCGCCAGCAGCTTGGTCTTCTTCCGGGATACGCAGTATTTT | CASSLVFFRDTQYF
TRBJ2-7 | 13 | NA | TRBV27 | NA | TGTGCCAGCAGTTTCGGCCTGACCTACGAGCAGTACTTC | CASSFGLTYEQYF
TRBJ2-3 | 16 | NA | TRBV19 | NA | TGTGCCAGTAGTATGTCTTCCGGCTACACGGGAGATACGCAGTATTTT | CASSMSSGYTGDTQYF
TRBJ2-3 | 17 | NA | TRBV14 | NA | TGTGCCAGCAGCCCCCGAAAGTCGGGATTCACCACAGATACGCAGTATTTT | CASSPRKSGFTTDTQYF
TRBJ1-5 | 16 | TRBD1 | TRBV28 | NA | TGTGCCAGCAGCCACAGTTGGACAGGGGGCAATCAGCCCCAGCATTTT | CASSHSWTGGNQPQHF
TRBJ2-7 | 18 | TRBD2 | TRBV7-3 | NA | TGTGCCAGCAGCTGCGAGGGGGCTAGCGGGAGGGCCTCCTACGAGCAGTACTTC | CASSCEGASGRASYEQYF
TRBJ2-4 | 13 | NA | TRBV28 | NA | TGTGCCAGCAGTGGGAGGGCCAAAAACATTCAGTACTTC | CASSGRAKNIQYF
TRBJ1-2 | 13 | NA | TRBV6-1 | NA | TGTGCCAGCAGCCACCGAAGACAGGATGGCTACACCTTC | CASSHRRQDGYTF
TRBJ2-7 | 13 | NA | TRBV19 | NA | TGTGCCAGTAGTATGACGGGGTTCTCCGAGCAGTACTTC | CASSMTGFSEQYF
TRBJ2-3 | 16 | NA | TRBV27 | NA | TGTGCCAGCAGCCCACCCGCTGGGGGCCCCACAGATACGCAGTATTTT | CASSPPAGGPTDTQYF
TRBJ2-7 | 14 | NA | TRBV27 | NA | TGTGCCAGCAGGACCAAGGGGGGGACCTACGAGCAGTACTTC | CASRTKGGTYEQYF
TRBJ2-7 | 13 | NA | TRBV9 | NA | TGTGCCAGCAGTTCACTCAGGGCCGGAGAGCAGTACTTC | CASSSLRAGEQYF
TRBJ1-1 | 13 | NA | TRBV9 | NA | TGTGCCAGCAGCGTAGTGCCGCGGATTGAAGCTTTCTTT | CASSVVPRIEAFF
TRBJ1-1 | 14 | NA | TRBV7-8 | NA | TGTGCCAGCAGTTGGTGGGGTATGAACACTGAAGCTTTCTTT | CASSWWGMNTEAFF
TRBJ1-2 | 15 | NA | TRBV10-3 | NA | TGTGCCATCAGTGGACAGTCTCCTACGAACTATGGCTACACCTTC | CAISGQSPTNYGYTF
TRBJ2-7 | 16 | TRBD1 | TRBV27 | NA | TGTGCCAGCAGTTCGGGACCCGGGACAGGGGGTTACGAGCAGTACTTC | CASSSGPGTGGYEQYF
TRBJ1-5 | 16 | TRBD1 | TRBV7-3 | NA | TGTGCCAGCAGCCGGATCCGGAGGGGGCAAAGTCAGCCCCAGCATTTT | CASSRIRRGQSQPQHF
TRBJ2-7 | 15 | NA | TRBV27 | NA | TGTGCCAGCAGTTTAGTCGGAGGTATGACCTACGAGCAGTACTTC | CASSLVGGMTYEQYF
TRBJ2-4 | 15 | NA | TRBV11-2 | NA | TGTGCCAGCAGCTTGGGGCAGGGGAAGCGTGGCATTCAGTACTTC | CASSLGQGKRGIQYF
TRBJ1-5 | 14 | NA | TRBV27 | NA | TGTGCCAGCAGCAAGACAGTGGGATATCAGCCCCAGCATTTT | CASSKTVGYQPQHF
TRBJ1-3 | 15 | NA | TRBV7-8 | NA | TGTGCCAGCAGCTTAGACAGGGTGGCTGGAAACACCATATATTTT | CASSLDRVAGNTIYF
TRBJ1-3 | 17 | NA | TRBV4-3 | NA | TGCGCCAGCAGCCAAGATTGGACGGGAGAGGCCGGAAACACCATATATTTT | CASSQDWTGEAGNTIYF
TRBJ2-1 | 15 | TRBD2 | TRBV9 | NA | TGTGCCAGCAGCAACCGGGACTATTATGGCAATGAGCAGTTCTTC | CASSNRDYYGNEQFF
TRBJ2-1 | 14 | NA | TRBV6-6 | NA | TGTGCCAGCAGTTACTCGAGACAGTACAATGAGCAGTTCTTC | CASSYSRQYNEQFF
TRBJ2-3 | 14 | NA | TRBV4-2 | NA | TGTGCCAGCAGCCTCAAGAGTGGCGCAGATACGCAGTATTTT | CASSLKSGADTQYF
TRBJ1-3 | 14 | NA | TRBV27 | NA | TGTGCCAGCAGTCCCCAAATCCGAAGCAACACCATATATTTT | CASSPQIRSNTIYF
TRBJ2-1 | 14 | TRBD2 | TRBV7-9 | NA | TGTGCCAGCAGCTTTAGCGGGAGGCACAATGAGCAGTTCTTC | CASSFSGRHNEQFF
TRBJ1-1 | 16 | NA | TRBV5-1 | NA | TGCGCCAGCAGCTTGGTCCCAGGACCTTTGAACACTGAAGCTTTCTTT | CASSLVPGPLNTEAFF
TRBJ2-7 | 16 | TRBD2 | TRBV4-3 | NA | TGCGCCAGCAGCCAAGATGCCCGGGAGGGCGGTTACGAGCAGTACTTC | CASSQDAREGGYEQYF
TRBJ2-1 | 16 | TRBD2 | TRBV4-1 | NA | TGCGCCAGCAGCCAGCTAGCGGGCCTCCCCTCCAATGAGCAGTTCTTC | CASSQLAGLPSNEQFF
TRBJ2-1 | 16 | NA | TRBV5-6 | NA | TGTGCCAGCAGCCCCGGGGGAGCGTGGGGTTACAATGAGCAGTTCTTC | CASSPGGAWGYNEQFF
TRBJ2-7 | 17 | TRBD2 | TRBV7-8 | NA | TGTGCCAGCAGCTTAACCGGGGGCGGGAGGGCCTCCAGCGAGCAGTACTTC | CASSLTGGGRASSEQYF
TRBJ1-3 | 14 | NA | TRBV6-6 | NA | TGTGCCAGCAGTTTTGGGGGCGCGAAAAACACCATATATTTT | CASSFGGAKNTIYF
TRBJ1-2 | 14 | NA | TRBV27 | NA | TGTGCCAGCAGTTTATCGGGGGGTAACTATGGCTACACCTTC | CASSLSGGNYGYTF
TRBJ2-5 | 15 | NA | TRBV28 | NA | TGTGCCAGCAGTTTCGAGCAGGGGATAATAGAGACCCAGTACTTC | CASSFEQGIIETQYF
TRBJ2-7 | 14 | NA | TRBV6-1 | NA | TGTGCCAGCAGTGAGGGACTCAGGGTCTACGAGCAGTACTTC | CASSEGLRVYEQYF
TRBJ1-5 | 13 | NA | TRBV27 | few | TGTGCCAGCAGTTTAACAAGCAATCAGCCCCAGCATTTT | CASSLTSNQPQHF
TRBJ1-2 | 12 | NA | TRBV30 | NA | TGTGCCTGGTTCTTGGACGGCTATGGCTACACCTTC | CAWFLDGYGYTF
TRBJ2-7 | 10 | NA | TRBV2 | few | TGTGCCAGCAGGGGCTACGAGCAGTACTTC | CASRGYEQYF
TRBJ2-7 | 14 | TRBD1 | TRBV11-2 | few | TGTGCCAGCAGTCTGACAGGGACCCTCGTCGAGCAGTACTTC | CASSLTGTLVEQYF
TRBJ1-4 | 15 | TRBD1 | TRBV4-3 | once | TGCGCCAGCAGCTCCCGGGACAGGGCTGGGGAAAAACTGTTTTTT | CASSSRDRAGEKLFF
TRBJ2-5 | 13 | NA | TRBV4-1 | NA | TGCGCCAGCAGCCGAAGCACGGTAGAGACCCAGTACTTC | CASSRSTVETQYF
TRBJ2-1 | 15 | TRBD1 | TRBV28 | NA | TGTGCCAGCAGCCAAGGGACAGGTCCCTACAATGAGCAGTTCTTC | CASSQGTGPYNEQFF
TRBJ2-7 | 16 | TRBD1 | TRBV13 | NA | TGTGCCAGCAGCGTGCCGGGACAGGCGAGACCCTACGAGCAGTACTTC | CASSVPGQARPYEQYF
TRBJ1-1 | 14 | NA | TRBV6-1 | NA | TGTGCCAGCAGGGACGGACTGATGAACACTGAAGCTTTCTTT | CASRDGLMNTEAFF